Following are 28 T cell receptor beta chains from one sample sequenced in a study of PD-L1 blockade in urothelial cancer. Assay: immunoSEQ multiplex PCR; the TCRdb copy retains only in-frame clones and omits some. The sample includes around 20,000 clones, around 88% of them seen just once. The starting material was PBMCs, obtained around atezolizumab (anti-PD-L1) treatment. These receptor sequences come from a man aged 50-59 years with urothelial cancer.

This chain connects TRBV7-2 to TRBJ1-3; 8 bases match TRBD1. Germline loops: CDR1 SGHTA, CDR2 FQGNSA. Trimming cost V 0 bases and J 5 bases; bases outside gene matches: 9. The CDR3 totals 17 residues. Here the CDR3 reads CASSLAPARTGRNTIYF. The CDR3 region has the DNA TGTGCCAGCAGCTTAGCGCCCGCCAGGACAGGGCGAAACACCATATATTTT.

The J gene is TRBJ2-1, the V gene TRBV5-1; TRBD1 might be the D (5 bases). V shed 3 bases and J shed 5 bases, with 15 bases lying between them. Looked up from germline, CDR1 is SGHRS and CDR2 is YFSETQ. There are 15 residues in the CDR3. The DNA for the CDR3 is TGCGCCAGCAGCTCGACAGCGCGATCACACAATGAGCAGTTCTTC. Encoded protein: CASSSTARSHNEQFF. Using reference TRBV5-1 and TRBJ2-1 for the parts outside the CDR3, the full variable domain is KAGVTQTPRYLIKTRGQQVTLSCSPISGHRSVSWYQQTPGQGLQFLFEYFSETQRNKGNFPGRFSGRQFSNSRSEMNVSTLELGDSALYLCASSSTARSHNEQFFGPGTRLTVL.

The chain uses TRBV4-3 and TRBJ1-3; the D gene is possibly TRBD1 (5 bases). This CDR3 region has 15 residues. V gave up 2 bases and J gave up 0 bases, with 8 bases separating them. From germline, CDR1 is LGHNA and CDR2 YSLEER. CDR3 protein: CASSQYDSSGNTIYF. The CDR3 DNA is TGCGCCAGCAGCCAATACGACAGCTCTGGAAACACCATATATTTT.

The rearrangement joins TRBV13 to TRBJ2-2, with 7 bases matching TRBD1. This CDR3 is built from 14 residues. CDR1 and CDR2 from the germline V gene are PRHDT and FYEKMQ (reference sequence). J was trimmed by 4 bases and V by 5 bases; bases with no gene match: 4. The CDR3: CASSTGVVTGELFF. The CDR3 DNA sequence: TGTGCCAGCAGCACAGGGGTGGTCACCGGGGAGCTGTTTTTT.

In its sample, this clone was seen once. The chain has TRBV4-3 and TRBJ2-7, with 7 bases aligning to TRBD1. The ends lost 1 base at V and 3 bases at J; junction bases unmatched: 9. The CDR3 length is 16 residues. CDR1 is LGHNA, CDR2 YSLEER, per germline. In DNA form, the CDR3 reads TGCGCCAGCAGCCAAGGCCCCGGACAGGCGGACTACGAGCAGTACTTC. It encodes CASSQGPGQADYEQYF.

The rearrangement uses TRBV7-9 and TRBJ1-1, with TRBD1 matching over 7 bases. The CDR3 has 16 amino acids. Germline values: CDR1 SEHNR, CDR2 FQNEAQ (reference sequence). Trimming at V came to 4 bases and at J to 4 bases, leaving 12 bases not matched to a gene. CDR3 in amino acids: CASSSPGTAEITEAFF. For the CDR3, the DNA is TGTGCCAGCAGCTCACCCGGGACAGCTGAAATCACTGAAGCTTTCTTT. Complete variable domain (other parts from reference TRBV7-9 and TRBJ1-1): DTGVSQNPRHKITKRGQNVTFRCDPISEHNRLYWYRQTLGQGPEFLTYFQNEAQLEKSRLLSDRFSAERPKGSFSTLEIQRTEQGDSAMYLCASSSPGTAEITEAFFGQGTRLTVV.

The chain is built from TRBV11-1 and TRBJ2-5, with 9 bases that match TRBD1. CDR3 length equals 15 residues. The V gene end was trimmed by 3 bases and the J gene end by 1 base; junction bases not matched to a gene: 3. CDR1 SGHAT and CDR2 FQDESV come from the germline V gene (reference sequence). In DNA form, the CDR3 reads TGTGCCAGCAGCTTGGGGGACAGGGCCCAAGAGACCCAGTACTTC. Amino acids: CASSLGDRAQETQYF.

J is TRBJ2-7 and V is TRBV14, with 9 bases fitting TRBD2. The CDR3 is 14 residues long. The germline CDR1 and CDR2 sequences are SGHDN and FVKESK. V trimming: 3 bases; J trimming: 2 bases; junction bases outside the gene matches: 2. The CDR3 DNA follows: TGTGCCAGCAGCCAGGGACTAGCCCCCTACGAGCAGTACTTC. It yields the protein CASSQGLAPYEQYF. Filled out from reference TRBV14 and TRBJ2-7, the complete variable domain reads EAGVTQFPSHSVIEKGQTVTLRCDPISGHDNLYWYRRVMGKEIKFLLHFVKESKQDESGMPNNRFLAERTGGTYSTLKVQPAELEDSGVYFCASSQGLAPYEQYFGPGTRLTVT.

This clone showed up just a few times. The J gene is TRBJ2-7, the V gene TRBV12-5, with TRBD1 matching 9 bases. V shed 0 bases, J shed 0 bases, and the junction held 6 bases outside the gene matches. CDR1 and CDR2 (germline): LGHNT, FRNRAP. The CDR3 spans 17 residues. The CDR3 DNA reads TGTGCTAGTGGTTTGGTAAGGTGGGACAGGGACTCCTACGAGCAGTACTTC. Residues: CASGLVRWDRDSYEQYF. Filled out from reference TRBV12-5 and TRBJ2-7, the complete variable domain reads DARVTQTPRHKVTEMGQEVTMRCQPILGHNTVFWYRQTMMQGLELLAYFRNRAPLDDSGMPKDRFSAEMPDATLATLKIQPSEPRDSAVYFCASGLVRWDRDSYEQYFGPGTRLTVT.

V gene TRBV6-8 combines with J gene TRBJ2-5; 8 nucleotides align to TRBD1. The CDR3 runs to 15 residues. Trimming cost V 5 bases and J 2 bases; bases outside gene matches: 7. CDR1 is MNHGY and CDR2 is SAAAGT in the germline V gene. Here the CDR3 DNA reads TGTGCCAGCAGTAATAAGACAGGGGCGCAAGAGACCCAGTACTTC. It is translated as CASSNKTGAQETQYF.

This chain uses TRBV7-9 with TRBJ2-5, with unresolved D. From germline, CDR1 is SEHNR and CDR2 FQNEAQ (reference sequence). CDR3 length equals 15 residues. The germline V and J ends were trimmed by 3 bases and 5 bases, with 16 bases remaining between them. The CDR3: CASSLEAEVTETQYF. The CDR3 DNA reads as TGTGCCAGCAGCTTGGAAGCTGAGGTGACTGAGACCCAGTACTTC.

The CDR3 region has the DNA TGTGCTAGTGGTCGACAGGGGTACCAAGAGACCCAGTACTTC. Protein: CASGRQGYQETQYF. This chain links TRBV12-5 with TRBJ2-5; 8 positions agree with TRBD1. Germline V gene data show CDR1 as LGHNT and CDR2 as FRNRAP. The CDR3 runs 14 residues. The V gene end was trimmed by 5 bases and the J gene end by 0 bases; junction bases not matched to a gene: 2.

J is TRBJ1-5 and V is TRBV30, with 7 bases aligning to TRBD1. CDR3 size: 15 residues. The V segment lost 2 bases and the J segment 2 bases; nucleotides outside the gene matches: 6. The V gene's germline CDR1 is GTSNPN and CDR2 SVGIG (reference sequence). The CDR3 DNA is TGTGCCTGGAGTAGCCACAGGGGAGGCAATCAGCCCCAGCATTTT. As protein: CAWSSHRGGNQPQHF.

Only one count was recorded for this clone. The chain is built from TRBV13 and TRBJ1-3; 8 bases are shared with TRBD1. Per germline, CDR1 PRHDT and CDR2 FYEKMQ (reference sequence). The CDR3 consists of 15 residues. J gave up 4 bases and V 3 bases, and 5 bases lay outside the gene matches. The CDR3: CASSLRTGYGNTIYF. The CDR3 DNA reads TGTGCCAGCAGCTTGAGGACAGGGTACGGAAACACCATATATTTT.

V and J are TRBV30 and TRBJ1-5; TRBD1 might be the D (6 bases). CDR3 size: 15 residues. Per germline, CDR1 GTSNPN and CDR2 SVGIG (reference sequence). V was clipped by 2 bases and J by 3 bases, with 14 bases between them. DNA for the CDR3: TGTGCCTGGAGTCCCTCTGACAGGTTCAATCAGCCCCAGCATTTT. As protein: CAWSPSDRFNQPQHF.

The CDR3 here is CASSSSGTGVTDTQYF. The CDR3 DNA reads as TGCGCCAGCAGCTCCTCCGGGACAGGGGTCACAGATACGCAGTATTTT. The rearrangement uses TRBV5-1 and TRBJ2-3; TRBD1 matches 10 bases. CDR3 size: 16 residues. The ends lost 3 bases at V and 2 bases at J; junction bases unmatched: 6. CDR1 is SGHRS, CDR2 YFSETQ, per germline.

The chain combines TRBV11-2 with TRBJ1-5, with a weak D call TRBD1 (6 bases). Germline V CDR1 and CDR2: SGHAT, FQNNGV. Trimming removed 4 bases at V and 0 bases at J, with 10 bases between. CDR3 size: 15 residues. CDR3 amino acids: CASSSGQFSNQPQHF. CDR3 DNA: TGTGCCAGCAGCTCTGGACAGTTTAGCAATCAGCCCCAGCATTTT.

The chain employs TRBV4-1 and TRBJ2-7; 16 bases map to TRBD2. The CDR3 sequence is 19 residues long. Germline CDR1 and CDR2: MGHRA and YSYEKL. V was clipped by 3 bases and J by 2 bases; unmatched bases: 10. CDR3 sequence (DNA): TGCGCCAGCAGCCAGCCGGATGGGACTAGCGGGAGGGCCGCCTACGAGCAGTACTTC. Amino acids: CASSQPDGTSGRAAYEQYF.

The CDR3: CASGPPGGGEQYF. The CDR3 DNA reads TGTGCTAGTGGACCCCCTGGGGGCGGCGAGCAGTACTTC. The rearrangement links TRBV12-5 to TRBJ2-7, with a possible D match to TRBD1 (6 bases). The germline CDR1 and CDR2 sequences are LGHNT and FRNRAP. Deletions cut 6 bases from V and 6 bases from J, with 15 bases between. CDR3 length equals 13 residues.

The rearrangement links TRBV19 to TRBJ1-1; 9 bases line up with TRBD1. The CDR3 runs to 14 residues. Per the germline V gene, CDR1 is LNHDA and CDR2 is SQIVND (reference sequence). The V and J ends lost 5 bases and 7 bases, in that order; junction bases with no gene match: 8. Here the CDR3 DNA reads TGTGCCAGTAGTTCCGGGACAGGGAGAGATGAAGCTTTCTTT. Translated, it gives CASSSGTGRDEAFF.

The V and J genes are TRBV5-1 and TRBJ1-2, with a weak D call TRBD1 (6 bases). Germline values: CDR1 SGHRS, CDR2 YFSETQ. Trimming left V 4 bases short and J 2 bases short, with 9 bases between. The length of the CDR3 is 13 residues. In DNA, the CDR3 is TGCGCCAGCAGCGTCACAGGGAACTATGGCTACACCTTC. Amino acid sequence: CASSVTGNYGYTF.

The chain joins TRBV7-2 to TRBJ2-2; D possibly corresponds to TRBD1 (6 bases). Germline V gives CDR1 SGHTA, CDR2 FQGNSA. The CDR3 is made up of 14 amino acids. Trimming took 6 bases from V and 0 from J, leaving 8 bases between them. The CDR3 DNA sequence: TGTGCCAGCAGGAGGGGGACGAACACCGGGGAGCTGTTTTTT. It specifies CASRRGTNTGELFF. Full variable domain (missing parts from reference TRBV7-2 and TRBJ2-2): GAGVSQSPSNKVTEKGKDVELRCDPISGHTALYWYRQSLGQGLEFLIYFQGNSAPDKSGLPSDRFSAERTGGSVSTLTIQRTQQEDSAVYLCASRRGTNTGELFFGEGSRLTVL.

The genes are TRBV19 and TRBJ2-1; 9 bases align to TRBD2. The CDR3 has 15 amino acids. The germline CDR1 and CDR2 sequences are LNHDA and SQIVND (reference sequence). V lost 9 bases and J lost 0; bases outside the gene matches: 6. CDR3 sequence (DNA): TGTGCCAGCCGGGGCGGGAGGGCCTCCTACAATGAGCAGTTCTTC. Protein sequence: CASRGGRASYNEQFF.

The chain has TRBV7-9 and TRBJ1-2; 7 positions agree with TRBD1. CDR1 SEHNR and CDR2 FQNEAQ come from the germline V gene (reference sequence). V trimming: 5 bases; J trimming: 7 bases; junction bases outside the gene matches: 7. The CDR3 is made up of 13 amino acids. CDR3 loop: CASSPRQGTGYTF. The CDR3 coding sequence is TGTGCCAGCAGCCCAAGACAGGGCACTGGCTACACCTTC. Looking up the rest from reference TRBV7-9 and TRBJ1-2 gives the full variable domain: DTGVSQNPRHKITKRGQNVTFRCDPISEHNRLYWYRQTLGQGPEFLTYFQNEAQLEKSRLLSDRFSAERPKGSFSTLEIQRTEQGDSAMYLCASSPRQGTGYTFGSGTRLTVV.

The V gene is TRBV19, the J gene TRBJ1-2, with D possibly matching TRBD1 (6 bases). The germline V and J ends were trimmed by 4 bases and 7 bases, with 10 bases remaining between them. This CDR3 has 12 residues. Germline assignment: CDR1 LNHDA and CDR2 SQIVND (reference sequence). CDR3 bases: TGTGCCAGTAGTAGGACAGTGAGTGGCTACACCTTC. It codes for CASSRTVSGYTF.

The V call is TRBV10-3, the J call TRBJ1-1, with D unclear. Trimming removed 7 bases from V and 1 base from J, with 4 bases in between. Germline lookup yields CDR1 ENHRY and CDR2 SYGVKD. The CDR3 runs to 11 residues. The CDR3 region is CAIMANTEAFF. The CDR3 nucleotides read TGTGCCATCATGGCGAACACTGAAGCTTTCTTT.

The chain carries TRBV30 and TRBJ1-5; D is unclear. Trimming took 0 bases from V and 0 from J, leaving 9 bases between them. The V gene's germline CDR1 is GTSNPN and CDR2 SVGIG (reference sequence). The CDR3 consists of 15 residues. The DNA of the CDR3 is TGTGCCTGGAGTGTACGGGTCCCTAGCAATCAGCCCCAGCATTTT. Its protein product is CAWSVRVPSNQPQHF.

The CDR3 DNA sequence: TGTGCCTGGAGTAAACAGGGGGCGCGGTATAATTCACCCCTCCACTTT. It translates to CAWSKQGARYNSPLHF. The chain couples TRBV30 to TRBJ1-6, with 9 nucleotides matching TRBD1. CDR3 size: 16 residues. In germline, CDR1 is GTSNPN, CDR2 SVGIG (reference sequence). V shed 2 bases and J 4 bases; nucleotides not matched to a gene: 6.